This T cell receptor beta chain was sequenced for a study of blood T cell repertoires in COVID-19. J was trimmed by 2 bases and V by 6 bases; bases with no gene match: 3. This CDR3 spans 13 amino acids. Germline V gene lookup returns CDR1 LNHNV and CDR2 YYDKDF (reference sequence). Using immunoSEQ multiplex PCR, the repertoire was profiled, and TCRdb retains in-frame clones only, with some absent. The sample lists 55,000 to 75,000 clones; less than 80% were seen once. The receptor was derived from a man in his 60s with acute or convalescent COVID-19. The chain carries TRBV15 and TRBJ2-5, with 7 nucleotides matching TRBD1. Sequenced: peripheral blood. The CDR3 sequence is CATRGTAQETQYF. The CDR3, as DNA: TGTGCCACCAGAGGGACAGCTCAAGAGACCCAGTACTTC.